This TCR beta chain was sequenced in a study of somatic mutations in cytotoxic T cells in rheumatoid arthritis. Study information: Collection of patient blood (30 ml EDTA) took place right after diagnosis, before any treatment. In some cases, T-cell populations stained with V beta antibodies were flow-sorted at nearly 100% purity, and these included V beta1+ cells sequenced for TCRB.

Trimming shortened V by 3 bases and J by 5 bases, and 10 bases separated the two germline ends. This CDR3 is 14 amino acids long. Germline assignment: CDR1 MNHEY and CDR2 SMNVEV (reference sequence). Under the authors' procedure: Patient CD8+ clones bigger than 1% seldom lined up with published virus-specific TCRB sequences. This table comes from immunoSEQ multiplex PCR, and its TCRdb copy is limited to in-frame clones, with some not included. V, J and clone size are taken as reported in that table, and D and trimming were inferred from the DNA itself. The repertoire includes about 9,000 clones, more than 75% of them detected once, and roughly 4.9% sits in the top ten.

This receptor was obtained from an adult with rheumatoid arthritis. The genes are TRBV27 and TRBJ2-2; no definite D call. The sequenced sample consisted of CD8+ T cells sorted from blood. CDR3 region: CASSLLGLTGELFF. As DNA, the CDR3 is TGTGCCAGCAGTTTGTTAGGTTTGACCGGGGAGCTGTTTTTT.